A selection of T cell receptor beta chains follows, all from one sample in a study of T cell responses to AZD1222 COVID-19 vaccine. Using immunoSEQ multiplex PCR, the repertoire was profiled, and TCRdb retains in-frame clones only, with some absent. Of 250,000 to 300,000 clones detected, 90% to 95% appear once; the ten largest clones hold 0.55%. The sequenced sample was peripheral blood, obtained 28 days after the second AZD1222 dose. These receptors all come from an adult who received the AZD1222 COVID-19 vaccine. Each CDR3 is given with its conserved first and last residue. Each record gives: V gene, J gene, D gene, CDR3 DNA, CDR3 protein. D genes are given only for firm matches.

v_gene: TRBV19
j_gene: TRBJ1-5
d_gene: .
CDR3nt: TGTGCCAGTAGTCGCATGGAGGGGAGCAATCAGCCCCAGCATTTT
CDR3aa: CASSRMEGSNQPQHF

v_gene: TRBV25-1
j_gene: TRBJ1-1
d_gene: TRBD1
CDR3nt: TGTGCCAGCAGTCCAGGGGGACGAGGCACTGAAGCTTTCTTT
CDR3aa: CASSPGGRGTEAFF

v_gene: TRBV6-5
j_gene: TRBJ1-2
d_gene: TRBD1
CDR3nt: TGTGCCAGCAGTTGGGACAGGCCATCTATCAATGGCTACACCTTC
CDR3aa: CASSWDRPSINGYTF

v_gene: TRBV5-8
j_gene: TRBJ2-5
d_gene: TRBD2
CDR3nt: TGTGCCAGCAGCAAGACTTTAGCGGGCCAAGAGACCCAGTACTTC
CDR3aa: CASSKTLAGQETQYF

v_gene: TRBV7-3
j_gene: TRBJ1-1
d_gene: .
CDR3nt: TGTGCCAGCAGCTTAACGGGACAAGTGAACACTGAAGCTTTCTTT
CDR3aa: CASSLTGQVNTEAFF

v_gene: TRBV19
j_gene: TRBJ2-1
d_gene: .
CDR3nt: TGTGCCAGTAGTATAGGGGCATCTGAGCAGTTCTTC
CDR3aa: CASSIGASEQFF

v_gene: TRBV12-3/TRBV12-4
j_gene: TRBJ1-5
d_gene: .
CDR3nt: TGTGCCAGCAGTTCTGTAGGGAGCCAGCCCCAGCATTTT
CDR3aa: CASSSVGSQPQHF

v_gene: TRBV7-3
j_gene: TRBJ2-3
d_gene: TRBD2
CDR3nt: TGTGCCAGCAGCTTACTAGCGGGGGTCACAGATACGCAGTATTTT
CDR3aa: CASSLLAGVTDTQYF

v_gene: TRBV4-1
j_gene: TRBJ1-1
d_gene: .
CDR3nt: TGCGCCAGCAGCCAAGATGTATACACTGAAGCTTTCTTT
CDR3aa: CASSQDVYTEAFF

v_gene: TRBV28
j_gene: TRBJ2-3
d_gene: .
CDR3nt: TGTGCCACTACCGGCGGGGTCCGCAGCACAGATACGCAGTATTTT
CDR3aa: CATTGGVRSTDTQYF

v_gene: TRBV5-6
j_gene: TRBJ1-2
d_gene: TRBD1
CDR3nt: TGTGCCAGCAGCAACCCGGGACAGCCTATGGGCTACACCTTC
CDR3aa: CASSNPGQPMGYTF

v_gene: TRBV5-1
j_gene: TRBJ2-3
d_gene: TRBD1
CDR3nt: TGCGCCAGCGGCTGGACAGGGGGCCCAGATACGCAGTATTTT
CDR3aa: CASGWTGGPDTQYF

v_gene: TRBV2
j_gene: TRBJ1-1
d_gene: .
CDR3nt: TGTGCCAGCAGGGGGGAGGGGTCAGCTTTCTTT
CDR3aa: CASRGEGSAFF

v_gene: TRBV6-8
j_gene: TRBJ2-7
d_gene: .
CDR3nt: TGTGCCAGCAGTTACAGGGCAGCGGCCTATCACGAGCAGTACTTC
CDR3aa: CASSYRAAAYHEQYF

v_gene: TRBV4-2
j_gene: TRBJ2-1
d_gene: TRBD1
CDR3nt: TGTGCCAGCAGCCAAGAGGGGAGGACAGGGGGGGATGAGCAGTTCTTC
CDR3aa: CASSQEGRTGGDEQFF

v_gene: TRBV19
j_gene: TRBJ1-5
d_gene: TRBD1
CDR3nt: TGTGCCAGTATGGACAGGGTCGGAATATTTGTTGGCAATCAGCCCCAGCATTTT
CDR3aa: CASMDRVGIFVGNQPQHF